The T cell receptor (beta chain) under discussion was sequenced for a study of T cell responses to AZD1222 COVID-19 vaccine. Study-wide results and caveats: Samples come after the peak T cell response, not at day 14. Clonal diversity was possibly underestimated, and the donors were mostly white British, with more females.

The assay was immunoSEQ multiplex PCR, and TCRdb's table has in-frame clones only and misses some. The sample holds more than 75,000 clones, about nine tenths seen once. Second-dose schedules of about 4 or about 12 weeks were combined. With regard to this clone: Its antigen is still unknown.

This receptor was identified in an adult who received the AZD1222 COVID-19 vaccine. The sample consisted of peripheral blood, taken 28 days after the second AZD1222 dose.

DNA of the CDR3: TGTGCCAGCAGTGGCGATTCCGGGGGTCGCGGTGGCTACACCTTC. Translation: CASSGDSGGRGGYTF. The V and J genes are TRBV2 and TRBJ1-2; TRBD1 might be the D (5 bases). Trimming cost V 4 bases and J 7 bases, with 19 bases left between them. CDR1 and CDR2 (germline): SNHLY, FYNNEI. This CDR3 comprises 15 residues.